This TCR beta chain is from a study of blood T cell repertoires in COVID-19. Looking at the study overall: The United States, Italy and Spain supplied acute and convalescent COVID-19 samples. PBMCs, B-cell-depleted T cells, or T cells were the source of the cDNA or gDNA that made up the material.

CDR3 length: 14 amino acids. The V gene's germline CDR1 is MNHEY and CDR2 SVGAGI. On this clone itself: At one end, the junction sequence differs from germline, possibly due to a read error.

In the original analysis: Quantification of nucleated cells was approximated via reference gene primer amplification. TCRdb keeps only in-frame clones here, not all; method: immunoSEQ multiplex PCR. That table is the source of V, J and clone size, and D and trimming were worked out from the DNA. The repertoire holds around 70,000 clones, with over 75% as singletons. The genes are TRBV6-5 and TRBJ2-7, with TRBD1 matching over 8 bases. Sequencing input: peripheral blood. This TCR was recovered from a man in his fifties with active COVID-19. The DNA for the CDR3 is TGTGCCAGCAGTTACTCGAATGGCCGGGACAGGCCACACTTC. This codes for CASSYSNGRDRPHF.